This T cell receptor (beta chain) was recorded in a study of OX40 agonist ivuxolimab in advanced cancers. Whole-study context: Dose-escalation subjects each had hepatocellular carcinoma, melanoma, renal cell or head and neck cancer.

The germline V gene encodes CDR1 LGHNA and CDR2 YSLEER. CDR3 length equals 18 residues. The ends were cut back, 0 bases at V and 4 bases at J, with 21 bases in the middle. Using immunoSEQ multiplex PCR, the repertoire was profiled, and TCRdb retains in-frame clones only, with some absent. Among about 120,000 clones, around 91% were seen once, and the ten largest hold approximately 0.55%. The origin of this receptor is an adult with an advanced solid tumor such as melanoma, head and neck, liver or kidney cancer. The rearrangement links TRBV4-3 to TRBJ1-2, with a tentative D call TRBD1 (6 bases). Specimen: CD4+ or CD8+ T cells sorted from blood, collected in a trial of the OX40 agonist ivuxolimab. The chain's CDR3 is CASSQDPYGTSAPYGYTF. The DNA for the CDR3 is TGCGCCAGCAGCCAAGACCCCTACGGGACATCCGCCCCCTATGGCTACACCTTC.